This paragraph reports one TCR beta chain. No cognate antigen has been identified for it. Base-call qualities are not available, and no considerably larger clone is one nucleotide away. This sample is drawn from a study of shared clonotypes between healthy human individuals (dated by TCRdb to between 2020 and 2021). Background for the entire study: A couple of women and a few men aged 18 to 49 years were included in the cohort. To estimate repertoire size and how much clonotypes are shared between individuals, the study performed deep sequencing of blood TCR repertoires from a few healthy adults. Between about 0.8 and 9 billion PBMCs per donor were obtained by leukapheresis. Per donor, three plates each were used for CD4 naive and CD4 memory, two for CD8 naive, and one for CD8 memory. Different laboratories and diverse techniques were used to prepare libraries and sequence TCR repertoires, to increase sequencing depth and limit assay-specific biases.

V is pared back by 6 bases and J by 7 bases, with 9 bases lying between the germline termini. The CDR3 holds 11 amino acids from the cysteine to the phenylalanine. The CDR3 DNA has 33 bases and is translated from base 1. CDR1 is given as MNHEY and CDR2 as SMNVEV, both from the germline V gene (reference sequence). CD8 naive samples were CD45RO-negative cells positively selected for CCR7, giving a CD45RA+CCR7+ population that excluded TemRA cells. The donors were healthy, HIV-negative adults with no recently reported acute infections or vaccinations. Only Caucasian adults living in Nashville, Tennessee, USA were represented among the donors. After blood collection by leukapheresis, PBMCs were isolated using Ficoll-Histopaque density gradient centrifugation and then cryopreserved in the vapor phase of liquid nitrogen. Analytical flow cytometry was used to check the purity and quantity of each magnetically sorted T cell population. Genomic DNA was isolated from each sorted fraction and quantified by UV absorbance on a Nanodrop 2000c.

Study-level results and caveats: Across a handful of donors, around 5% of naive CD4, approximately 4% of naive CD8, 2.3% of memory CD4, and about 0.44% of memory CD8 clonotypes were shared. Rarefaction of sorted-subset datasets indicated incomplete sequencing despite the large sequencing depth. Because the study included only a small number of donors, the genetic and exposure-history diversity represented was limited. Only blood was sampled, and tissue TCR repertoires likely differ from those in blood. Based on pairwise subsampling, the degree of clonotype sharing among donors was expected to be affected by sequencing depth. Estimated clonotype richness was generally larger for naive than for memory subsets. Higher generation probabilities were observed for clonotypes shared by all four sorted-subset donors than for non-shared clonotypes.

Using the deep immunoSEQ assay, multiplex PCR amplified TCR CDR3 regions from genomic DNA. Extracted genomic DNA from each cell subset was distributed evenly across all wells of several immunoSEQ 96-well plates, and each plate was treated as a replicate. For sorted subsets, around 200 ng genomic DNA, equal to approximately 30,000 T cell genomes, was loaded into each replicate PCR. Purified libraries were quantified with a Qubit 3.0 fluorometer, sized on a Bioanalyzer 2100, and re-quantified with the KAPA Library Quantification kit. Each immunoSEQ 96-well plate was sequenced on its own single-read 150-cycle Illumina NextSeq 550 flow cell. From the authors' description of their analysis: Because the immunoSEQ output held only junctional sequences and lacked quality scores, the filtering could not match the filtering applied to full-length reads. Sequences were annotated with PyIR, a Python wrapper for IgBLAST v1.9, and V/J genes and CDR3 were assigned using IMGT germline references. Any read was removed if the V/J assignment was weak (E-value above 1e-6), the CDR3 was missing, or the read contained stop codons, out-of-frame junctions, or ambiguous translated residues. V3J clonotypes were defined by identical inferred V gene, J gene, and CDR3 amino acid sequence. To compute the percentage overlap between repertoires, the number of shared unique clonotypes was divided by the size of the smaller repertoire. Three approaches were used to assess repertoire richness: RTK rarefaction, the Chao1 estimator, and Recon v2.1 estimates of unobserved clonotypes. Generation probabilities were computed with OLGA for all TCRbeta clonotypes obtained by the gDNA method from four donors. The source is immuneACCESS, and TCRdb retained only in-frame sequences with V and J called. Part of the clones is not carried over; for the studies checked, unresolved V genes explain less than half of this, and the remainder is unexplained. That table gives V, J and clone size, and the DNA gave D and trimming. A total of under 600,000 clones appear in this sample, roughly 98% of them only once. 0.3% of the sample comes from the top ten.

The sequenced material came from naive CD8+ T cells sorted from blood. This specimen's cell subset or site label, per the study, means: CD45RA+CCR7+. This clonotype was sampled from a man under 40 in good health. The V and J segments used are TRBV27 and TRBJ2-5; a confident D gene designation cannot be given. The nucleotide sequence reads TGTGCCAGCAGCCGGAAAGGGACCCAGTACTTC. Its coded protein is CASSRKGTQYF.